A single TCR beta chain is shown here with its context. What it recognizes is unknown. Looked up from germline, CDR1 is SQVTM and CDR2 is ANQGSEA. With 2 bases removed from V and 4 bases from J, the gap between germline ends came to 17 bases. The CDR3 covers 16 residues. These data are taken from a study of shared clonotypes between healthy human individuals. Background on the study: CD4 naive and memory got three plates each, CD8 naive two, CD8 memory one.

Libraries were prepared by immunoSEQ multiplex PCR; TCRdb keeps only in-frame clonotypes and omits some of them. The profile shows about 2.4 million clones, 93% of them singletons. Notes on the study in general: About 5% was the fraction of naive CD4 clonotypes found shared across a few donors.

Sequenced: naive CD4+ T cells from PBMCs. As to subset: CD45RA+ positively selected. The TCR comes from a man between 18 and 35 years old in good health. Some clones in this sample may be carry-over from other donors' samples. V usage is TRBV29-1 and J usage is TRBJ2-2; D might be TRBD2 (6 bases). The chain's CDR3 is CSVERGLGTGTGELFF. CDR3 in DNA: TGCAGCGTTGAAAGGGGACTGGGAACGGGCACCGGGGAGCTGTTTTTT.